Listed below are T cell receptor beta chains from one sample, sequenced in a study of T cells after yellow fever vaccination. A single record per CDR3 protein comes from TCRdb applying MiXCR to the 5' RACE reads. The sample carries some 350,000 distinct CDR3 sequences, 8.7% recorded once. The material sequenced was PBMCs, taken on the day of the first yellow fever vaccination. The receptors here all came from a man between 18 and 29 years old who received the YFV17D yellow fever vaccine. Both conserved end residues are part of each CDR3. A D gene is named only where the DNA matches it firmly. Size values are once, few and many counts, or a class for expanded clones, and some rows have none.

J gene: TRBJ2-7; clone size: .; D gene: TRBD2; V gene: TRBV18; CDR3 protein: CASSPTGGYNEQYF; CDR3 DNA: TGTGCCAGCTCACCAACGGGGGGGTACAACGAGCAGTACTTC
J gene: TRBJ1-2; clone size: .; D gene: .; V gene: TRBV5-5; CDR3 protein: CASSGDRIAYGYTF; CDR3 DNA: TGTGCCAGCAGCGGCGACAGGATCGCCTATGGCTACACCTTC
J gene: TRBJ1-2; clone size: .; D gene: .; V gene: TRBV10-2; CDR3 protein: CASTKFRSDGYTF; CDR3 DNA: TGCGCCAGCACCAAGTTCAGATCCGATGGCTACACCTTC
J gene: TRBJ1-1; clone size: many; D gene: .; V gene: TRBV27; CDR3 protein: CASSLFVGGTEAFF; CDR3 DNA: TGTGCCAGCAGTTTATTTGTAGGGGGAACTGAAGCTTTCTTT
J gene: TRBJ2-7; clone size: few; D gene: .; V gene: TRBV4-3; CDR3 protein: CASSQGDGYSYEQYF; CDR3 DNA: TGCGCCAGCAGCCAAGGGGACGGGTACTCCTACGAGCAGTACTTC
J gene: TRBJ1-2; clone size: .; D gene: TRBD1; V gene: TRBV19; CDR3 protein: CASSRQGHYGYTF; CDR3 DNA: TGTGCCAGTAGCCGACAGGGTCACTATGGCTACACCTTC
J gene: TRBJ2-7; clone size: .; D gene: .; V gene: TRBV7-2; CDR3 protein: CASSLRVSRNEQYF; CDR3 DNA: TGTGCCAGCAGCTTACGGGTGTCTAGGAACGAGCAGTACTTC
J gene: TRBJ2-1; clone size: few; D gene: TRBD2; V gene: TRBV3-1; CDR3 protein: CASSQASGGTYNEQFF; CDR3 DNA: TGTGCCAGCAGCCAAGCCAGCGGGGGGACCTACAATGAGCAGTTCTTC
J gene: TRBJ2-1; clone size: .; D gene: .; V gene: TRBV5-4; CDR3 protein: CASSPRASAAHEQFF; CDR3 DNA: TGTGCCAGCAGCCCCCGGGCTAGCGCCGCCCATGAGCAGTTCTTC
J gene: TRBJ2-7; clone size: few; D gene: .; V gene: TRBV4-1; CDR3 protein: CASSQDYRDEQYF; CDR3 DNA: TGCGCCAGCAGCCAAGATTACAGGGACGAGCAGTACTTC
J gene: TRBJ2-2; clone size: few; D gene: .; V gene: TRBV7-9; CDR3 protein: CASMRVAGTTGELFF; CDR3 DNA: TGTGCCAGCATGCGGGTTGCCGGTACTACCGGGGAGCTGTTTTTT
J gene: TRBJ2-7; clone size: few; D gene: TRBD2; V gene: TRBV3-1; CDR3 protein: CASSLRGGRREQYF; CDR3 DNA: TGTGCCAGCAGCTTACGGGGGGGCCGGAGGGAGCAGTACTTC
J gene: TRBJ2-1; clone size: few; D gene: .; V gene: TRBV6-5; CDR3 protein: CASGGARNEQFF; CDR3 DNA: TGTGCCAGCGGGGGGGCACGCAATGAGCAGTTCTTC
J gene: TRBJ2-3; clone size: many; D gene: TRBD1; V gene: TRBV7-2; CDR3 protein: CASTTGGNTDTQYF; CDR3 DNA: TGTGCCAGCACCACAGGGGGCAACACAGATACGCAGTATTTT
J gene: TRBJ1-2; clone size: .; D gene: .; V gene: TRBV5-1; CDR3 protein: CASSSRENNNYGYTF; CDR3 DNA: TGCGCCAGCAGCTCAAGGGAAAACAATAACTATGGCTACACCTTC
J gene: TRBJ2-7; clone size: .; D gene: .; V gene: TRBV20-1; CDR3 protein: CSARLIGGGLLGDSYEQYF; CDR3 DNA: TGCAGTGCTAGACTAATCGGCGGGGGCCTCCTAGGAGACTCCTACGAGCAGTACTTC
J gene: TRBJ1-5; clone size: few; D gene: .; V gene: TRBV6-1; CDR3 protein: CASRPTGSNQPQHF; CDR3 DNA: TGTGCCAGCAGACCCACAGGTAGCAATCAGCCCCAGCATTTT
J gene: TRBJ1-6; clone size: .; D gene: .; V gene: TRBV5-8; CDR3 protein: CASSLRRRLLTNSPLHF; CDR3 DNA: TGTGCCAGCAGCTTGCGCAGGCGGCTACTGACTAATTCACCCCTCCACTTT
J gene: TRBJ1-2; clone size: many; D gene: .; V gene: TRBV6-1; CDR3 protein: CASKEAGDANYGYTF; CDR3 DNA: TGTGCCAGCAAGGAGGCAGGGGACGCTAACTATGGCTACACCTTC
J gene: TRBJ1-4; clone size: few; D gene: .; V gene: TRBV20-1; CDR3 protein: CSARDSPGLGEKLFF; CDR3 DNA: TGCAGTGCTAGAGATTCCCCCGGCTTAGGAGAAAAACTGTTTTTT
J gene: TRBJ2-3; clone size: few; D gene: .; V gene: TRBV5-4; CDR3 protein: CASSVGGSGASTDTQYF; CDR3 DNA: TGTGCCAGCAGCGTCGGGGGTAGCGGAGCTAGCACAGATACGCAGTATTTT
J gene: TRBJ2-2; clone size: .; D gene: .; V gene: TRBV29-1; CDR3 protein: CSVVSGVGTGELFF; CDR3 DNA: TGCAGCGTTGTATCGGGGGTCGGCACCGGGGAGCTGTTTTTT
J gene: TRBJ1-2; clone size: .; D gene: .; V gene: TRBV20-1; CDR3 protein: CSARGNPGDYGYTF; CDR3 DNA: TGCAGTGCTAGAGGGAACCCTGGGGACTATGGCTACACCTTC
J gene: TRBJ2-2; clone size: .; D gene: TRBD1; V gene: TRBV18; CDR3 protein: CASSPLLTGGNTGELFF; CDR3 DNA: TGTGCCAGCTCACCCCTTCTCACAGGGGGAAACACCGGGGAGCTGTTTTTT
J gene: TRBJ2-2; clone size: .; D gene: TRBD1; V gene: TRBV4-3; CDR3 protein: CASSQGQGANTGELFF; CDR3 DNA: TGCGCCAGCAGCCAAGGGCAGGGGGCGAACACCGGGGAGCTGTTTTTT
J gene: TRBJ2-2; clone size: many; D gene: .; V gene: TRBV4-1; CDR3 protein: CASSQVVQGLIGELFF; CDR3 DNA: TGCGCCAGCAGCCAAGTCGTCCAGGGTTTGATCGGGGAGCTGTTTTTT
J gene: TRBJ1-5; clone size: few; D gene: .; V gene: TRBV6-2/TRBV6-3; CDR3 protein: CASSYPNPVRAQHF; CDR3 DNA: TGTGCCAGCAGTTACCCGAACCCCGTGAGGGCCCAGCATTTT
J gene: TRBJ1-2; clone size: few; D gene: .; V gene: TRBV5-1; CDR3 protein: CASSLVPGGDYGYTF; CDR3 DNA: TGCGCCAGCAGCTTGGTTCCGGGGGGCGACTATGGCTACACCTTC
J gene: TRBJ2-2; clone size: .; D gene: TRBD1; V gene: TRBV5-1; CDR3 protein: CASSPTGRVNTGELFF; CDR3 DNA: TGCGCCAGTTCTCCGACAGGGCGTGTTAACACCGGGGAGCTGTTTTTT
J gene: TRBJ1-1; clone size: few; D gene: .; V gene: TRBV20-1; CDR3 protein: CSARVWAEAFF; CDR3 DNA: TGCAGTGCTAGAGTGTGGGCTGAAGCTTTCTTT
J gene: TRBJ2-7; clone size: many; D gene: .; V gene: TRBV6-1; CDR3 protein: CASSLPGTWTYEQYF; CDR3 DNA: TGTGCCAGCAGTCTGCCCGGGACGTGGACCTACGAGCAGTACTTC
J gene: TRBJ1-1; clone size: .; D gene: TRBD1; V gene: TRBV25-1; CDR3 protein: CASSPRRGDRGSTEAFF; CDR3 DNA: TGTGCCAGCAGTCCCCGGCGGGGGGACAGGGGAAGTACTGAAGCTTTCTTT
J gene: TRBJ2-1; clone size: many; D gene: .; V gene: TRBV6-4; CDR3 protein: CASSDSGRSYNEQFF; CDR3 DNA: TGTGCCAGCAGTGACTCAGGGCGCTCCTACAATGAGCAGTTCTTC
J gene: TRBJ2-3; clone size: .; D gene: TRBD2; V gene: TRBV5-1; CDR3 protein: CASNPSGAALDTQYF; CDR3 DNA: TGCGCCAGCAACCCTAGCGGGGCCGCCTTGGATACGCAGTATTTT
J gene: TRBJ2-3; clone size: many; D gene: TRBD2; V gene: TRBV9; CDR3 protein: CASSLRWGGADTQYF; CDR3 DNA: TGTGCCAGCAGCCTCCGTTGGGGGGGGGCAGATACGCAGTATTTT
J gene: TRBJ2-5; clone size: .; D gene: .; V gene: TRBV7-2; CDR3 protein: CASSWRAETQYF; CDR3 DNA: TGTGCCAGCAGCTGGAGGGCAGAGACCCAGTACTTC
J gene: TRBJ2-5; clone size: .; D gene: .; V gene: TRBV19; CDR3 protein: CASSIPPWKTQYF; CDR3 DNA: TGTGCCAGTAGTATCCCCCCATGGAAGACCCAGTACTTC
J gene: TRBJ1-6; clone size: few; D gene: .; V gene: TRBV27; CDR3 protein: CASTTGKNSPLHF; CDR3 DNA: TGTGCCAGCACCACAGGGAAAAATTCACCCCTCCACTTT
J gene: TRBJ2-1; clone size: few; D gene: TRBD2; V gene: TRBV9; CDR3 protein: CASSVEGLAGGPRSYNEQFF; CDR3 DNA: TGTGCCAGCAGCGTAGAAGGACTAGCGGGGGGCCCCCGCTCCTACAATGAGCAGTTCTTC
J gene: TRBJ1-2; clone size: .; D gene: TRBD1; V gene: TRBV18; CDR3 protein: CASSPRTGPSTNYGYTF; CDR3 DNA: TGTGCCAGCTCACCACGGACAGGCCCATCCACTAACTATGGCTACACCTTC
J gene: TRBJ1-1; clone size: many; D gene: .; V gene: TRBV7-2; CDR3 protein: CASSLRGAQVAFF; CDR3 DNA: TGTGCCAGCAGCTTGAGGGGGGCGCAGGTAGCTTTCTTT